The rows below give T cell receptor beta chains drawn from one sample of a study of vaccination effects on CD4 cells after COVID-19. TCRdb's copy holds only in-frame clones and misses some; the assay was immunoSEQ multiplex PCR. The sample yields around 37,000 clones, around 75% seen once. The antigens for these receptors are not known. The sequencing used CD4+ T cells from PBMCs cultured with a peptide pool, collected before COVID-19 vaccination. These receptors were taken from a human donor who had a prior SARS-CoV-2 infection. Both conserved end residues are part of each CDR3. D genes are given only for firm matches. Rows may omit the clone size; those that give it use once, few, many or a size class.

V,D,J,size,DNA,CDR3
TRBV4-1,TRBD1,TRBJ1-2,-,TGCGCCAGCAGCCAAACCGGGACAGGGAACTATGGCTACACCTTC,CASSQTGTGNYGYTF
TRBV11-1,-,TRBJ2-7,few,TGTGCCAGCAGCTTAGGGTGGGGCTACGAGCAGTACTTC,CASSLGWGYEQYF
TRBV7-9,TRBD1,TRBJ2-1,-,TGTGCCAGCAGTCAAAACCGGGACAGGGATTTCTTC,CASSQNRDRDFF
TRBV11-3,-,TRBJ2-7,-,TGTGCCAGCAGCTTAAATCTCGGAGGGGAGCAGTACTTC,CASSLNLGGEQYF
TRBV10-1,TRBD2,TRBJ2-3,-,TGCGCCAGCAGTGAGCCTAGCGGGGGCCCACCCTATAGCACAGATACGCAGTATTTT,CASSEPSGGPPYSTDTQYF
TRBV11-1,-,TRBJ2-5,-,TGTGCCAGCAGCTCCATCGGAATACTGCAAGAGACCCAGTACTTC,CASSSIGILQETQYF
TRBV29-1,-,TRBJ2-5,-,TGCAGCGGCCAAAGAGGAGAGACCCAGTACTTC,CSGQRGETQYF
TRBV5-1,-,TRBJ2-3,-,TGCGCCAGCAGCCCACGAGGAGGGGGCGCCGCAGATACGCAGTATTTT,CASSPRGGGAADTQYF
TRBV5-4,-,TRBJ2-2,-,TGTGCCAGCAGCCACCCACCTACGGAGGACACCGGGGAGCTGTTTTTT,CASSHPPTEDTGELFF
TRBV7-2,-,TRBJ1-1,-,TGTGCCAGCAGCTTATTAGGGGGGACTGAAGCTTTCTTT,CASSLLGGTEAFF
TRBV2,-,TRBJ1-1,-,TGTGCCAGCAGTGAAAGGGCAGGGAGATTTGTGAACACTGAAGCTTTCTTT,CASSERAGRFVNTEAFF
TRBV12-5,TRBD1,TRBJ2-2,few,TGTGCTAGTGGTTTGATCAATCCGGGACAGCCGTTACGATTAACCGGGGAGCTGTTTTTT,CASGLINPGQPLRLTGELFF
TRBV6-5,-,TRBJ1-2,-,TGTGCCAGCAGTTACCTTCGGGGAAATGGCTACACCTTC,CASSYLRGNGYTF
TRBV7-8,-,TRBJ2-2,-,TGTGCCAGCAGCTTAGGGGGGGGACAGACAAACACCGGGGAGCTGTTTTTT,CASSLGGGQTNTGELFF
TRBV5-4,-,TRBJ2-7,-,TGTGCCAGCAGCTCCCCCCCCAATGCCGAGCAGTACTTC,CASSSPPNAEQYF
TRBV5-6,TRBD1,TRBJ2-5,-,TGTGCCAGCAGGTTAATGAGGGACAGGGAGAAAGAGACCCAGTACTTC,CASRLMRDREKETQYF
TRBV5-6,-,TRBJ1-2,-,TGTGCCAGCTATCGACGCGGTTACAACTATGGCTACACCTTC,CASYRRGYNYGYTF
TRBV4-1,TRBD1,TRBJ1-2,-,TGCGCCAGCAGCCATCGGGACAGGAGTAATGGCTACACCTTC,CASSHRDRSNGYTF
TRBV29-1,-,TRBJ2-3,-,TGCAGCGTTTCCAAGCGGGTAGGCACAGATACGCAGTATTTT,CSVSKRVGTDTQYF
TRBV5-1,TRBD1,TRBJ2-5,-,TGCGCCAGCAGCCGCGGGACAGGGCCGATTTCAGAGACCCAGTACTTC,CASSRGTGPISETQYF
TRBV10-3,-,TRBJ1-1,-,TGTGCCATCAGTGTAGGTGCTGAGAACACTGAAGCTTTCTTT,CAISVGAENTEAFF
TRBV5-5,-,TRBJ1-6,-,TGTGCCAGCAGCTTGGGTTCGTCCTATAATTCACCCCTCCACTTT,CASSLGSSYNSPLHF
TRBV3-1/TRBV3-2,-,TRBJ1-4,-,TGTGCCAGCAGCGCCCGGGACGGAGTAGAAAAACTGTTTTTT,CASSARDGVEKLFF
TRBV19,TRBD1,TRBJ1-2,-,TGTGCCAGTAGCCGGGACAGATACTATGGCTACACCTTC,CASSRDRYYGYTF
TRBV10-3,-,TRBJ2-2,-,TGTGCCATCAGTGAGACTGTGGGCGACACCGGGGAGCTGTTTTTT,CAISETVGDTGELFF
TRBV9,-,TRBJ2-3,-,TGTGCCAGCAGCGCCGGAGGGATCGACACAGATACGCAGTATTTT,CASSAGGIDTDTQYF
TRBV7-9,-,TRBJ2-3,few,TGTGCCAGCAGGGGGGGAGCGAGCACAGATACGCAGTATTTT,CASRGGASTDTQYF
TRBV6-1,-,TRBJ1-5,-,TGTGCCAGCAGTGAGTTGGATCAGCCCCAGCATTTT,CASSELDQPQHF
TRBV5-1,-,TRBJ2-5,-,TGCGCCAGCAGCTTGGGACGGACAATGGAGACCCAGTACTTC,CASSLGRTMETQYF
TRBV10-3,-,TRBJ2-5,-,TGTGCCATCAGTGCCTGGGGGGCGCAGGCAGAGACCCAGTACTTC,CAISAWGAQAETQYF
TRBV7-3,-,TRBJ1-1,-,TGTGCCAGCAGCTTAACGATGGGGGCCCGGGTCACTGAAGCTTTCTTT,CASSLTMGARVTEAFF
TRBV4-3,-,TRBJ1-3,-,TGCGCCAGCAGCCAAGATCCCGGGGTTTGGAACACCATATATTTT,CASSQDPGVWNTIYF
TRBV7-2,TRBD2,TRBJ2-5,-,TGTGCCAGCAGCTTGTTAGCGGGGGGGCTACAAGAGACCCAGTACTTC,CASSLLAGGLQETQYF
TRBV2,-,TRBJ2-3,-,TGTGCCAGCAGTGAGGGGAGAAAGTATACGCAGTATTTT,CASSEGRKYTQYF
TRBV25-1,-,TRBJ1-6,-,TGTGCCAGCAGTGAATCCCGCCCAGGATTCTCACCCCTCCACTTT,CASSESRPGFSPLHF
TRBV5-1,-,TRBJ2-3,-,TGCGCCAGCAGTTTTGACGGGGGGCCAGATACGCAGTATTTT,CASSFDGGPDTQYF
TRBV29-1,-,TRBJ2-6,-,TGCAGCGTCGCTGGCCGCTCTGGGGCCAACGTCCTGACTTTC,CSVAGRSGANVLTF
TRBV15,-,TRBJ1-4,many,TGTGCCACCAGCAGAGGTCTTGCGGGGCGTGCTGAAAAACTGTTTTTT,CATSRGLAGRAEKLFF
TRBV5-1,-,TRBJ2-7,once,TGCGCCAGCAGCACTCGTAGGTGGCCCTACGAGCAGTACTTC,CASSTRRWPYEQYF
TRBV7-3,TRBD2,TRBJ2-2,-,TGTGCCAGCAGCCTAGCGGGGTATACCGGGGAGCTGTTTTTT,CASSLAGYTGELFF
TRBV18,TRBD1,TRBJ1-2,-,TGTGCCAGCTCATTCACAGGGGGCTATGGCTACACCTTC,CASSFTGGYGYTF
TRBV30,-,TRBJ2-5,-,TGTGCCTGGAGTCAGGGCCAAGAGACCCAGTACTTC,CAWSQGQETQYF
TRBV30,-,TRBJ2-1,few,TGTGCCTGGAGTGTATTCCGTGGGAGTACCTACAATGAGCAGTTCTTC,CAWSVFRGSTYNEQFF
TRBV15,-,TRBJ1-1,-,TGTGCCACCAGCAGAGATGGCAGGCAAAAGAACACTGAAGCTTTCTTT,CATSRDGRQKNTEAFF
TRBV29-1,TRBD1,TRBJ2-1,once,TGCAGCGTTGAAGCACAGGGGGTGAAGAATGAGCAGTTCTTC,CSVEAQGVKNEQFF
TRBV5-4,-,TRBJ2-7,-,TGTGCCAGCAGCTTGGGGGGGGCAACCTACGAGCAGTACTTC,CASSLGGATYEQYF
TRBV4-1,TRBD1,TRBJ1-5,-,TGCGCCAGCAGCCAAACAGCCCTTAGGGGGCCTCAGCCCCAGCATTTT,CASSQTALRGPQPQHF